This T cell receptor (beta chain) is drawn from a study of CD8+ T cells in alopecia areata listed by TCRdb under 2018. Study-wide context: In both human patients and the C3H/HeJ mouse model, the study applied high-throughput TCRbeta sequencing to look at T cell clonal expansion in alopecia areata. RNA was obtained with the PAXgene miRNA kit for fixed scalp, the miRNeasy kit for PBMCs, and the RNeasy kit for mouse skin. Scalp clonality was compared across normal scalp (n=4), patchy alopecia areata scalp (n=8), and alopecia totalis/universalis scalp (n=8). In humans, TCRbeta sequencing was performed on scalp tissue and on sorted CD4+ and CD8+ peripheral blood T cells from healthy controls and from patients with patchy or totalis/universalis alopecia areata. Amplification of TCRbeta CDR3 regions was done by immunoSEQ multiplex PCR using 35 Vbeta forward primers and 13 Jbeta reverse primers. The investigation overall reported the following: TCR sequences shared between patients were less clear than in mice, possibly partly because of HLA diversity in the patient population. Compared with normal scalp, lesional scalp had higher clonality and more expanded CD8+ clones, particularly in alopecia totalis/universalis, a pattern that suggests antigenic drive. Resident alphabeta T cells in normal human skin are also sequenced, complicating scalp TCR repertoire analysis, unlike mouse skin dominated by gammadelta T cells.

Lesional scalp punch biopsies and peripheral blood were obtained from alopecia areata patients. After PBMCs were isolated by density centrifugation and stained for CD3, CD4 and CD8, a FACSAria was used to sort CD4+ and CD8+ T cells. The untreated alopecia areata patients were recruited through a multicenter biomarker study. In 4 to 6 patients from the biomarker study, blood CD8+ T cells were sorted further into NKG2D-low and NKG2D-high fractions. The library was generated by the immunoSEQ multiplex PCR assay. RNA was extracted from all samples and reverse transcribed into cDNA as template for TCR sequencing. First-strand cDNA was synthesized using SuperScript III with a 2:1 mix of oligo-dT and random hexamers. A synthetic immune receptor repertoire was used to assess amplification bias, and residual bias was removed computationally. Processing in the source paper ran as follows. Raw reads were preprocessed to remove errors, and CDR3 was defined according to IMGT conventions as the region from the conserved cysteine to phenylalanine. Clonality was calculated as 1 minus Shannon entropy normalized by log2 of the number of productive unique TCRs. Whether scalp clones were CD4 or CD8 was inferred by matching scalp TCRbeta sequences against CD4 and CD8 repertoires sorted from blood. This immuneACCESS table, as held by TCRdb, lists in-frame sequences with V and J called but not all clones. Of the missing ones, under half trace to an unresolved V gene in checked studies; the others have no known cause. V, J and clone size derive from that table, while D and trimming were established from the DNA sequence. This sample gives 90,000 to 120,000 clones in total; under 60% of them show up just once. Around a quarter of the sample rests with the top ten.

On this clone: It has no known antigen specificity. Per-nucleotide qualities are absent, and no much larger clonotype sits a single base away.

The cysteine opens and the phenylalanine closes a CDR3 of 14 amino acids. Only the CDR3 DNA stays, 42 bases, in frame from base 1. V is shortened by 3 bases, J by 1 base, and the region joining them spans 9 bases. Per the germline V gene (reference sequence), MNHNY is the CDR1 and SVGAGI is the CDR2. This clonotype was obtained from a human donor with alopecia areata. This receptor chain uses TRBV6-6 and TRBJ1-1, with a weak D call of TRBD1 (5 bases match). Input material: NKG2D-low CD8+ T cells sorted from blood. This specimen's cell subset or site label, interpreted: sorted CD8+ NKG2D-low blood T cells. The nucleotides read TGTGCCAGCAGTTATGAGGGGCAGAACACTGAAGCTTTCTTT. This gives the protein CASSYEGQNTEAFF.